The clone carrying this T cell receptor (beta chain) appeared a few times. Its antigen is not identified. The data originate from a study of response to subunit inactivated influenza vaccine. Study conclusions and caveats: Each seasonal influenza vaccination, the authors suggested, recruits few new T cells.

This CDR3 spans 14 amino acids. V was trimmed by 2 bases and J by 5 bases, leaving 11 bases between them. From germline, CDR1 is LGHNA and CDR2 YNFKEQ. TCRdb used MiXCR to reprocess the RT-PCR reads, holding one entry per CDR3 protein. The repertoire includes about 520,000 distinct CDR3 sequences, about a tenth of them detected once, and 10% to 15% sits in the top ten. The chain has TRBV4-2 and TRBJ2-3; D call uncertain. The TCR sequence derives from a man in his fifties or sixties who received an inactivated influenza vaccine. The sample consisted of PBMCs from blood, taken roughly 6 weeks after vaccination. CDR3 nucleotides: TGTGCCAGCAGCCAATACACGGCAAGAGATACGCAGTATTTT. As protein: CASSQYTARDTQYF.